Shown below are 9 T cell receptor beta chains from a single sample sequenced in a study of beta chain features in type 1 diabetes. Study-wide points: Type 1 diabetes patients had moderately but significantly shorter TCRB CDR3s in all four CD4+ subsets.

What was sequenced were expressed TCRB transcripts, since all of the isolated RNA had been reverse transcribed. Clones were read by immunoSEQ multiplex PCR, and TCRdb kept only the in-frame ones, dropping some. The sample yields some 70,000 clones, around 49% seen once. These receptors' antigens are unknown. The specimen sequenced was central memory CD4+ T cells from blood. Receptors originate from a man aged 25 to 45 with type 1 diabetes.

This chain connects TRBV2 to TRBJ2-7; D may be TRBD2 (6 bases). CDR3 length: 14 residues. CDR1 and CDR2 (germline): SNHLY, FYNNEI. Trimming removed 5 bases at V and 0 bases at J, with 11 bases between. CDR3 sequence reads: CASSSTSTSYEQYF. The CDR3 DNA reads TGTGCCAGCAGTAGTACTAGCACCTCCTACGAGCAGTACTTC.

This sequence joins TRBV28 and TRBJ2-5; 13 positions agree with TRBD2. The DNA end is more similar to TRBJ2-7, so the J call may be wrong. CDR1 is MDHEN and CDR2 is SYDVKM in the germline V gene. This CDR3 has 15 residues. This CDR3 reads CASGGLAGNSYEQYF. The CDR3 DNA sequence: TGTGCCAGCGGGGGACTAGCGGGAAACTCCTACGAGCAGTACTTC.

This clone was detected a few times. The CDR3 nucleotides are TGTGCCAGCAGCCCGCCGGGGCAGGGGGCTGGCTACACCTTC. This gives the protein CASSPPGQGAGYTF. The chain uses TRBV5-4 and TRBJ1-2; 8 nucleotides match TRBD1. CDR3 length: 14 residues. J lost 7 bases, V lost 4 bases, and 9 bases had no gene match. Germline V gene data show CDR1 as SGHNT and CDR2 as YYREEE (reference sequence).

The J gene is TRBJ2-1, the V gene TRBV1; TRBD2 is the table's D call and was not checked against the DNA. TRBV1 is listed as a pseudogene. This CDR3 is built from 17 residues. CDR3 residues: CTSSQDQAGVSYNEQFF. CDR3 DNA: TGCACCAGCAGCCAAGACCAAGCGGGAGTTTCCTACAATGAGCAGTTCTTC.

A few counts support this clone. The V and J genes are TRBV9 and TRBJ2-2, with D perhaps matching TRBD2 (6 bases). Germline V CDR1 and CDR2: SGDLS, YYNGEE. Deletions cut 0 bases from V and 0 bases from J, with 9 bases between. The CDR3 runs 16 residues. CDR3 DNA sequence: TGTGCCAGCAGCGTAGCAGGACTACCGAACACCGGGGAGCTGTTTTTT. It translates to CASSVAGLPNTGELFF.

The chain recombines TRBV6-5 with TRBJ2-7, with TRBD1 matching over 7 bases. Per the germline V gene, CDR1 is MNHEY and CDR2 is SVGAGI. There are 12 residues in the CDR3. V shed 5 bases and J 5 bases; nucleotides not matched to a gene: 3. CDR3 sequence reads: CASSHGQDEQYF. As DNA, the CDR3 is TGTGCCAGCAGTCACGGACAGGACGAGCAGTACTTC.

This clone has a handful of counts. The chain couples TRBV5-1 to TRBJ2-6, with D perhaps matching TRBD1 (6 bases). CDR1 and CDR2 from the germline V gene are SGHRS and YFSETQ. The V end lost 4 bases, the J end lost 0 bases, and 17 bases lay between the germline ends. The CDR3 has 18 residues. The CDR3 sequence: CASSLGAQVSSGANVLTF. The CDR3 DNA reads TGCGCCAGCAGCCTGGGGGCGCAGGTGAGCTCTGGGGCCAACGTCCTGACTTTC.

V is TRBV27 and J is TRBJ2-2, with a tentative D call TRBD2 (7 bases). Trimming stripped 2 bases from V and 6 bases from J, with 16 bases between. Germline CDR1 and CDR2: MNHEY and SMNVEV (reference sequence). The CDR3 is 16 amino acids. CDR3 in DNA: TGTGCCAGCAGTTTAGTCACAGGGAGGGGGGCCGGGGAGCTGTTTTTT. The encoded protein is CASSLVTGRGAGELFF.

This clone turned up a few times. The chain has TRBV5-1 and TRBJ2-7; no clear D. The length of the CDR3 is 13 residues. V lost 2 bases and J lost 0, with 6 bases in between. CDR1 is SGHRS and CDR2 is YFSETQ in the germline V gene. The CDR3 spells CASSLPSSYEQYF. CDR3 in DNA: TGCGCCAGCAGCTTACCCAGCTCCTACGAGCAGTACTTC.